The 2 T cell receptor beta chains reported below all come from one sample, sequenced in a study of T cells in Graves' hyperthyroidism and ophthalmopathy. Researchers amplified the TCR beta CDR3 regions from RNA transcripts. Researchers ran a first-round RT-PCR on the TCR CDR3 using the HTBI primer set. TCRdb redid the calling of the multiplex PCR reads with MiXCR, one entry per CDR3 protein. The sample holds approximately 600,000 distinct CDR3 sequences, around 20% seen once. Sequencing was done on a sample of blood. The origin of the receptors is a man aged 25-45 years with Graves' ophthalmopathy.

This chain links TRBV4-3 with TRBJ1-2; D gene uncertain. Germline loops: CDR1 LGHNA, CDR2 YSLEER. Trimming stripped 4 bases from V and 7 bases from J, with 22 bases between. This CDR3 comprises 16 residues. This CDR3 reads CASSPEGSVGSGGYTF. CDR3 nucleotides: TGCGCCAGCAGCCCCGAGGGATCCGTAGGCAGCGGTGGCTACACCTTC.

This clonotype has just a few counts. V is TRBV10-3 and J is TRBJ1-5, with TRBD1 identical over 9 bases. V lost 10 bases to trimming and J lost 3 bases; unmatched junction nucleotides: 7. The germline gives CDR1 ENHRY, CDR2 SYGVKD. The CDR3 runs to 14 residues. CDR3 bases: TGTGCCACCTCGGGGGACAGGGTCAATCAGCCCCAGCATTTT. Its protein product is CATSGDRVNQPQHF.